This record looks at one T cell receptor beta chain sequence and its context. Germline V gene lookup returns CDR1 GTSNPN and CDR2 SVGIG (reference sequence). This CDR3 region has 13 residues. V trimming: 5 bases; J trimming: 5 bases; junction bases outside the gene matches: 2. Primers: 60 Vbeta forward and 13 Jbeta reverse. The assay was immunoSEQ multiplex PCR, and TCRdb's table has in-frame clones only and misses some. The data hold 100,000 to 150,000 clones, with more than 65% observed a single time. The data were obtained in a study of cytomegalovirus exposure and HLA in healthy donors. The clonotype originates from a man in his forties or fifties in good health and CMV-seronegative. Sequenced input: PBMCs. The gene calls are TRBV30 and TRBJ2-1, with 11 bases aligning to TRBD2. The CDR3 loop is CAWQGLADNEQFF. DNA for the CDR3: TGTGCCTGGCAGGGACTAGCGGACAATGAGCAGTTCTTC.